The rows below give T cell receptor beta chains drawn from one sample of a study of persistence of HIV-infected CD4 T cells. The data were produced by immunoSEQ multiplex PCR, yet TCRdb's version contains in-frame clones alone and is incomplete. The data show under 60,000 clones, more than 70% seen once. No antigen is known for these receptors. Sequencing used CD4+ T cells sorted from PBMCs after approximately 18-hour stimulation, obtained from a patient who received antiretroviral therapy. These receptors were obtained from an adult man with HIV who was CMV-seropositive. Both conserved end residues are part of each CDR3. The D gene is left open where the match is weak. The listing skips clone size in some rows; elsewhere it reads once, few, many or a size class.

CDR3 DNA: TGTGCCAGCAGCCCGAGACTAGCGGGAGTCCACGAGCAGTACTTC
CDR3 protein: CASSPRLAGVHEQYF
clone size: -
V gene: TRBV9
D gene: TRBD2
J gene: TRBJ2-7

CDR3 DNA: TGTGCCAGCAGCAACCGGGACAGGGGGGGAACTGAAGCTTTCTTT
CDR3 protein: CASSNRDRGGTEAFF
clone size: -
V gene: TRBV7-6
D gene: TRBD1
J gene: TRBJ1-1

CDR3 DNA: TGCGCCAGCAGCTTTAGGCCAAACTCCTACGAGCAGTACTTC
CDR3 protein: CASSFRPNSYEQYF
clone size: -
V gene: TRBV5-1
D gene: -
J gene: TRBJ2-7

CDR3 DNA: TGCAGTGCTGGGACAGGGATGGGGGGCAGGTTC
CDR3 protein: CSAGTGMGGRF
clone size: -
V gene: TRBV20-1
D gene: TRBD1
J gene: TRBJ2-4

CDR3 DNA: TGTGCCAGCTCACCCCCCCTGGCTGGGACCTATGGCTACACCTTC
CDR3 protein: CASSPPLAGTYGYTF
clone size: -
V gene: TRBV18
D gene: -
J gene: TRBJ1-2

CDR3 DNA: TGTGCCAGCAGTTACCGTACAGCAGTTCAGCCCCAGCATTTT
CDR3 protein: CASSYRTAVQPQHF
clone size: few
V gene: TRBV6-2/TRBV6-3
D gene: -
J gene: TRBJ1-5

CDR3 DNA: TGTGCCAGCAGCTTGGAGGGCCCCACCATATATTTT
CDR3 protein: CASSLEGPTIYF
clone size: -
V gene: TRBV5-4
D gene: -
J gene: TRBJ1-3

CDR3 DNA: TGTGCCAGCAGCCAGACTAGGGCCGGGGAGCTGTTTTTT
CDR3 protein: CASSQTRAGELFF
clone size: -
V gene: TRBV7-7
D gene: -
J gene: TRBJ2-2

CDR3 DNA: TGTGCCAGTAGTATAGATGGTTGGTCCGGGGCCCATTCGGAGCAGTACTTC
CDR3 protein: CASSIDGWSGAHSEQYF
clone size: -
V gene: TRBV19
D gene: -
J gene: TRBJ2-7

CDR3 DNA: TGTGCCAGCAGGGAAGGGGAGGTTGGCAATCAGCCCCAGCATTTT
CDR3 protein: CASREGEVGNQPQHF
clone size: many
V gene: TRBV7-9
D gene: -
J gene: TRBJ1-5

CDR3 DNA: TGTGCCAGCAGTTACACACCACCCACAGATACGCAGTATTTT
CDR3 protein: CASSYTPPTDTQYF
clone size: -
V gene: TRBV6-2/TRBV6-3
D gene: -
J gene: TRBJ2-3

CDR3 DNA: TGTGCCAGTAGTTCCCAACTAGGGGACCTCTCCTACGAGCAGTACTTC
CDR3 protein: CASSSQLGDLSYEQYF
clone size: few
V gene: TRBV19
D gene: -
J gene: TRBJ2-7

CDR3 DNA: TGTGCCACCAGTCGGGGGGGCACAGATACGCAGTATTTT
CDR3 protein: CATSRGGTDTQYF
clone size: -
V gene: TRBV24-1
D gene: TRBD2
J gene: TRBJ2-3

CDR3 DNA: TGTGCCAGCAGCTTAGTTTCGGGACAGGGCTACGAGCAGTACTTC
CDR3 protein: CASSLVSGQGYEQYF
clone size: -
V gene: TRBV7-2
D gene: TRBD1
J gene: TRBJ2-7

CDR3 DNA: TGTGCCAGCTCACCACGGCGACCGAGCACCGGGGAGCTGTTTTTT
CDR3 protein: CASSPRRPSTGELFF
clone size: -
V gene: TRBV18
D gene: -
J gene: TRBJ2-2

CDR3 DNA: TGTGCCAGCAGTTACCAGGCTTCCCAAGAGACCCAGTACTTC
CDR3 protein: CASSYQASQETQYF
clone size: -
V gene: TRBV6-2/TRBV6-3
D gene: -
J gene: TRBJ2-5

CDR3 DNA: TGTGCCAGCAGTATCCCTAGCGGGGAAGGCCACGAGCAGTACTTC
CDR3 protein: CASSIPSGEGHEQYF
clone size: -
V gene: TRBV28
D gene: TRBD2
J gene: TRBJ2-7

CDR3 DNA: TGTGCCAGCAGCCAAAGCGGGAGGGCGGCCGGGGAGCTGTTTTTT
CDR3 protein: CASSQSGRAAGELFF
clone size: -
V gene: TRBV14
D gene: TRBD2
J gene: TRBJ2-2

CDR3 DNA: TGCGCCAGCAGCCAATTCAGGGAAGCTAACTATGGCTACACCTTC
CDR3 protein: CASSQFREANYGYTF
clone size: few
V gene: TRBV4-1
D gene: -
J gene: TRBJ1-2

CDR3 DNA: TGTGCCAGCAGTTTATGGGCACTAGCGGGAGGGAATGAGCAGTTCTTC
CDR3 protein: CASSLWALAGGNEQFF
clone size: once
V gene: TRBV27
D gene: TRBD2
J gene: TRBJ2-1

CDR3 DNA: TGTGCCAGCAGCTTGGCCCCGCAGAACACTGAAGCTTTCTTT
CDR3 protein: CASSLAPQNTEAFF
clone size: -
V gene: TRBV5-5
D gene: -
J gene: TRBJ1-1

CDR3 DNA: TGTGCCAGCAGCGCCGCGGGGGGGCCCTTGAATGAGCAGTTCTTC
CDR3 protein: CASSAAGGPLNEQFF
clone size: -
V gene: TRBV7-6
D gene: TRBD2
J gene: TRBJ2-1

CDR3 DNA: TGCGCCAGCACCAGGGTCGAAGAAGGGAGGAGTAAAGCTTTCTTT
CDR3 protein: CASTRVEEGRSKAFF
clone size: -
V gene: TRBV5-1
D gene: -
J gene: TRBJ1-1

CDR3 DNA: TGTGCCAGCAGCTTAACAGGATACTCTGGAAACACCATATATTTT
CDR3 protein: CASSLTGYSGNTIYF
clone size: -
V gene: TRBV7-8
D gene: -
J gene: TRBJ1-3

CDR3 DNA: TGTGCCAGCAGCGTAGGGGGACAGAGGGGAAACACCATATATTTT
CDR3 protein: CASSVGGQRGNTIYF
clone size: few
V gene: TRBV9
D gene: TRBD1
J gene: TRBJ1-3

CDR3 DNA: TGTGCCAGCTCACCATCAATCTCCTACAATGAGCAGTTCTTC
CDR3 protein: CASSPSISYNEQFF
clone size: -
V gene: TRBV18
D gene: -
J gene: TRBJ2-1

CDR3 DNA: TGTGCCAGCAGCCAAGGGTCAGGGGGGGATAACTATGGCTACACCTTC
CDR3 protein: CASSQGSGGDNYGYTF
clone size: -
V gene: TRBV4-2
D gene: TRBD1
J gene: TRBJ1-2

CDR3 DNA: TGTGCCAGCAGCCACCGGGGGACAGGACTTAACTATGGCTACACCTTC
CDR3 protein: CASSHRGTGLNYGYTF
clone size: -
V gene: TRBV3-1/TRBV3-2
D gene: TRBD1
J gene: TRBJ1-2

CDR3 DNA: TGTGCCTGGAGTCAGGGTGGCAATTCACCCCTCCACTTT
CDR3 protein: CAWSQGGNSPLHF
clone size: -
V gene: TRBV30
D gene: -
J gene: TRBJ1-6

CDR3 DNA: TGTGCCAGCAGCCCCGGGTATGAAAAACTGTTTTTT
CDR3 protein: CASSPGYEKLFF
clone size: -
V gene: TRBV12-3/TRBV12-4
D gene: -
J gene: TRBJ1-4

CDR3 DNA: TGTGCCAGCTCACCAATCGCTAACTCTGGAAACACCATATATTTT
CDR3 protein: CASSPIANSGNTIYF
clone size: few
V gene: TRBV18
D gene: -
J gene: TRBJ1-3

CDR3 DNA: TGTGCCAGCAGTTCGGGGAGAACTGAAGCTTTCTTT
CDR3 protein: CASSSGRTEAFF
clone size: few
V gene: TRBV6-5
D gene: -
J gene: TRBJ1-1

CDR3 DNA: TGCGCCAGCAGCTTGGAAGCGACCGGGGAGCTGTTTTTT
CDR3 protein: CASSLEATGELFF
clone size: -
V gene: TRBV5-1
D gene: -
J gene: TRBJ2-2

CDR3 DNA: TGTGCCAGCAGGCCTACCGGGACAACACCCTACGAGCAGTACTTC
CDR3 protein: CASRPTGTTPYEQYF
clone size: -
V gene: TRBV5-5
D gene: -
J gene: TRBJ2-7

CDR3 DNA: TGTGCCAGCAGCTTGCGCGGGACAGGGGGAGTGGTGACTGAAGCTTTCTTT
CDR3 protein: CASSLRGTGGVVTEAFF
clone size: few
V gene: TRBV5-8
D gene: TRBD1
J gene: TRBJ1-1

CDR3 DNA: TGTGCCAGCAGCCAAGATAGATTGAACACTGAAGCTTTCTTT
CDR3 protein: CASSQDRLNTEAFF
clone size: -
V gene: TRBV4-2
D gene: -
J gene: TRBJ1-1

CDR3 DNA: TGTGCCAGCAGTTTATCGTATAGCGTTCGAGGGTCCTACGAGCAGTACTTC
CDR3 protein: CASSLSYSVRGSYEQYF
clone size: -
V gene: TRBV27
D gene: -
J gene: TRBJ2-7

CDR3 DNA: TGTGCCAGCAGTCCAGGCTCGACAGGGACCGGCTACACCTTC
CDR3 protein: CASSPGSTGTGYTF
clone size: few
V gene: TRBV27
D gene: TRBD1
J gene: TRBJ1-2

CDR3 DNA: TGTGCCAGCAGCCCTACAGTCGGCGAGCAGTACTTC
CDR3 protein: CASSPTVGEQYF
clone size: -
V gene: TRBV7-8
D gene: -
J gene: TRBJ2-7

CDR3 DNA: TGTGCCATCAGCCGGGAACTTACCGTCGAGCAGTACTTC
CDR3 protein: CAISRELTVEQYF
clone size: -
V gene: TRBV10-3
D gene: -
J gene: TRBJ2-7